This T cell receptor beta chain was observed in a study of OX40 agonist ivuxolimab in advanced cancers. A note on this clone: The antigen is unknown.

TCRdb's table, derived via immunoSEQ multiplex PCR, lists solely in-frame clones and lacks some. Of some 35,000 clones listed, 70% to 85% are singletons. Findings and caveats of the study: The mean number of expanded clones was higher in CD8+ T cells than in CD4+. Nonresponders included some who also had low normalized T-cell clonal expansion. Blood T cells, both CD4+ and CD8+, expanded clonally by week 6 at 0.1 to 3.0 mg/kg. Specificity for antigen went undetermined in the expanded peripheral T cells.

Trimming pared 8 bases from V and 4 bases from J, leaving 15 bases between. CDR1 is SGHVS and CDR2 is FQNEAQ in the germline V gene. The CDR3 spans 14 residues. The chain is built from TRBV7-8 and TRBJ2-1; D is possibly TRBD2 (6 bases). This specimen consisted of CD4+ or CD8+ T cells sorted from blood, obtained in a trial of the OX40 agonist ivuxolimab. The TCR sequence derives from an adult with an advanced solid tumor such as melanoma, head and neck, liver or kidney cancer. CDR3 sequence: CASLRDSQYNEQFF. CDR3 DNA sequence: TGTGCCAGCCTCCGGGACTCACAATACAATGAGCAGTTCTTC.